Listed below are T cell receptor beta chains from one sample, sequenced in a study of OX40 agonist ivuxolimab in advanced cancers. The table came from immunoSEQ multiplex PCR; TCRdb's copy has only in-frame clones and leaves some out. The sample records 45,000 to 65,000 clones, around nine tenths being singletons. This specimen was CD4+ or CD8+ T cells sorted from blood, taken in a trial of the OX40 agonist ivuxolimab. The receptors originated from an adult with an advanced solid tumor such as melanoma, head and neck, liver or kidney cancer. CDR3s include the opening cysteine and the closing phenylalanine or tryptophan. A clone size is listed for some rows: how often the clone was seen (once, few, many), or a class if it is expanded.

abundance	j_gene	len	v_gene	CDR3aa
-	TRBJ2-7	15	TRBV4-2	CASSPKLAGAYEQYF
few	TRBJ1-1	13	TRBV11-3	CASSHTGNTEAFF
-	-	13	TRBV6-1	CASNGQGAGEQYF
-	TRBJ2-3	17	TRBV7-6	CASSPFGGSGGPDTQYF
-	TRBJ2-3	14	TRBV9	CASSAQGGRDTQYF
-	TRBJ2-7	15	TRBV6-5	CASSALAGGSYEQYF
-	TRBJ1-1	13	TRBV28	CASSLGVVTEAFF
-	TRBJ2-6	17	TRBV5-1	CASSLGYRDSGANVLTF
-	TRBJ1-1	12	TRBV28	CASSQDTPEAFF
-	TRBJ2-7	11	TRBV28	CASSSFYEQYF
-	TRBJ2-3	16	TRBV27	CASSRTLADITDTQYF
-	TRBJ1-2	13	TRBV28	CASSSTAPYGYTF
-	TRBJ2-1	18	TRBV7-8	CASSSRATSGSVYNEQFF
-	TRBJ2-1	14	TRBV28	CASSLPGQVSGLFF
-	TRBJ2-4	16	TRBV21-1	CASSKKRRVGKNIQYF
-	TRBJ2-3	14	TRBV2	CASSEWGYADTQYF
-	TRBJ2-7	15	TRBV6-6	CASTLGGPGVVEQYF
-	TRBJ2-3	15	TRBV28	CASSLLAGGEDTQYF
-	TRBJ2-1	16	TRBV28	CASSGQGSIIANEQFF
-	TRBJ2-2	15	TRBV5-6	CASSSGLAGGGELFF
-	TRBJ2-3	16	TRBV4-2	CASSQGGSGIGDTQYF
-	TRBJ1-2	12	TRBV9	CASSVAGYGYTF
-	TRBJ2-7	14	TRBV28	CASSTDGAVYEQYF
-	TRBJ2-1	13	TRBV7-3	CASSSKPAGGLIF
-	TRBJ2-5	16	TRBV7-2	CASSKGAGRYQETQYF
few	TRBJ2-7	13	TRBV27	CASSADRAYEQYF
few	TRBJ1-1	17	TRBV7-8	CASSLVRASLLLGGAFF
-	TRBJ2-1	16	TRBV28	CASSLPAGSSYNEQFF
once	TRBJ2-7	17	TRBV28	CASSPWGLAGGPFEQYF